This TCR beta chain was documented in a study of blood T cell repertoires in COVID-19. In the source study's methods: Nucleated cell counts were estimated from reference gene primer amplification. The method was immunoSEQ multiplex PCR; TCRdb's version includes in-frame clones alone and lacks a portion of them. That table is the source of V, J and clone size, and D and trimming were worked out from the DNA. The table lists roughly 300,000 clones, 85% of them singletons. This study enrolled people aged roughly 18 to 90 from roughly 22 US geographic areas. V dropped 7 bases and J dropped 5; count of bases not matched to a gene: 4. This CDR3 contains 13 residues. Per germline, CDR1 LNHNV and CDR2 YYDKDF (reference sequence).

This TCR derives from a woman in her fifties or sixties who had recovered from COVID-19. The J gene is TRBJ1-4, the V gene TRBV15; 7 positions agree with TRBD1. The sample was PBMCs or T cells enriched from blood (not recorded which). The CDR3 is CATKDRVNEKLFF. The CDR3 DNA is TGTGCCACCAAAGACAGGGTCAATGAAAAACTGTTTTTT.